Described below is a single T cell receptor beta chain sequence and its context. TCRdb's copy holds only in-frame clones and misses some; the assay was immunoSEQ multiplex PCR. The sample records 50,000 to 65,000 clones, 65% to 90% being singletons. The entry originates in a study of blood T cell repertoires in COVID-19. Sequenced material: peripheral blood. This clonotype was sampled from a man in his forties or fifties with active COVID-19.

The DNA of the CDR3 is TGTGCCAGCAGCTTGGTCGCCCTGAGTAGTTCACCCCTCCACTTT. It specifies CASSLVALSSSPLHF. This sequence joins TRBV5-4 and TRBJ1-6; D gene unclear. Trimming took 0 bases from V and 9 from J, leaving 13 bases between them. CDR1 and CDR2 (germline): SGHNT, YYREEE (reference sequence). CDR3 length: 15 amino acids.